What follows are 20 T cell receptor beta chains derived from one specimen sequenced in a study of cytomegalovirus exposure and HLA in healthy donors (dated by TCRdb to about 2017). Libraries were prepared through the immunoSEQ multiplex PCR assay. The multiplex PCR relied on a mix of 60 forward primers for TCR Vbeta segments and 13 reverse primers for TCR Jbeta segments. TCRdb re-hosts the immuneACCESS table, in-frame sequences only. Its copies lack some clones; in the studies checked, an unresolved V gene accounts for under half of them, and the cause for the rest is not known. In this sample the table shows around 130,000 clones, approximately 71% of which occur a single time. Of the sample, 0.75% to 0.95% falls within the top ten clones. Sequencing was done on a sample of PBMCs. These receptors originate from a woman in her sixties or seventies in good health and CMV-seronegative.

This chain joins TRBV11-1 and TRBJ2-7; 8 nucleotides agree with TRBD2. Unmatched junction bases numbered 7, after V lost 6 bases and J lost 3 bases. This CDR3 has 14 amino acids. Germline V CDR1 and CDR2: SGHAT, FQDESV (reference sequence). The CDR3, as DNA: TGTGCCAGCAGATCTAGCGGGTTCGGCTACGAGCAGTACTTC. It yields the protein CASRSSGFGYEQYF.

This CDR3 reads CASSLVSGDRETQYF. The CDR3 DNA sequence: TGCGCCAGCAGCTTGGTATCAGGGGACAGGGAGACCCAGTACTTC. This chain joins TRBV5-1 and TRBJ2-5, with TRBD1 matching 8 bases. The CDR3 has 15 residues. The germline V gene encodes CDR1 SGHRS and CDR2 YFSETQ. The V and J ends lost 0 bases and 5 bases, in that order; junction bases with no gene match: 6.

The rearrangement joins TRBV5-4 to TRBJ2-3, with 9 positions matching TRBD1. The junction had 7 bases not matched to a gene; V was cut back by 3 bases and J by 5 bases. This CDR3 region has 15 residues. CDR1 and CDR2 from the germline V gene are SGHNT and YYREEE (reference sequence). CDR3 nucleotides: TGTGCCAGCAGCTCCGGGACAGGGAGACGAGATACGCAGTATTTT. Translation gives CASSSGTGRRDTQYF.

This clone was detected once. CDR3: CASSEAWTGGLRSEQFF. The CDR3 nucleotides are TGTGCCAGCAGTGAAGCGTGGACAGGGGGTCTGCGGAGTGAGCAGTTCTTC. The chain recombines TRBV6-1 with TRBJ2-1, with 10 bases aligning to TRBD1. This CDR3 has 17 residues. V trimming: 0 bases; J trimming: 9 bases; junction bases outside the gene matches: 11. Germline lookup yields CDR1 MNHNS and CDR2 SASEGT.

This clone was counted a few times. Other DNA sequences in this sample translate to the same CDR3. The chain links TRBV7-2 to TRBJ2-3; the D gene is possibly TRBD1 (5 bases). Germline CDR1 and CDR2: SGHTA and FQGNSA. CDR3 length equals 14 residues. The V gene lost 2 bases and the J gene lost 2 bases, with 8 bases spanning the gap. CDR3 region: CASSLTRDTDTQYF. The CDR3 DNA is TGTGCCAGCAGCTTAACCAGGGACACAGATACGCAGTATTTT.

CDR3 protein: CASSQDAGRTEAFF. In nucleotides, the CDR3 is TGTGCCAGCAGCCAAGACGCAGGGCGCACTGAAGCTTTCTTT. The J gene is TRBJ1-1, the V gene TRBV4-2; weak D call: TRBD1 (5 bases). Germline loops: CDR1 LGHNA, CDR2 YNFKEQ. Trimming took off 0 bases at V and 4 bases at J, with 9 bases between the two ends. The CDR3 consists of 14 residues.

This chain joins TRBV6-5 and TRBJ2-5, with 7 bases that match TRBD1. Near its end, the DNA agrees better with TRBJ2-7, so the J call may be wrong. CDR1 MNHEY and CDR2 SVGAGI come from the germline V gene. The CDR3 is 14 residues long. The CDR3 loop is CASSYSGQFYEQYF. CDR3 coding DNA: TGTGCCAGCAGTTACTCGGGACAGTTCTACGAGCAGTACTTC.

The chain links TRBV7-9 to TRBJ2-3; a weak D match, TRBD1 (6 bases). Trimming removed 5 bases from V and 2 bases from J, with 11 bases in between. The CDR3 totals 14 residues. Germline V gene sequence: CDR1 SEHNR, CDR2 FQNEAQ (reference sequence). Here the CDR3 reads CASSQWDNTDTQYF. CDR3 nucleotides: TGTGCCAGCAGCCAATGGGACAACACAGATACGCAGTATTTT.

The CDR3 is CASARVQSGAAGQPQHF. CDR3 in DNA: TGCGCCAGCGCCAGGGTGCAATCAGGGGCCGCCGGTCAGCCCCAGCATTTT. This rearrangement joins TRBV10-2 to TRBJ1-5; a weak D match, TRBD1 (6 bases). V was pared by 8 bases and J by 6 bases, with 26 bases between. This CDR3 contains 17 residues. Per the germline V gene, CDR1 is WSHSY and CDR2 is SAAADI.

This clone was seen a few times. This chain joins TRBV28 and TRBJ2-3; 7 bases fit TRBD2. CDR3 length: 16 amino acids. The germline gives CDR1 MDHEN, CDR2 SYDVKM. The J segment lost 3 bases and the V segment lost 5 bases, leaving 11 bases of the junction unmatched. The chain's CDR3 is CASSPRLADATDTQYF. CDR3 DNA sequence: TGTGCCAGCAGTCCCCGACTAGCAGATGCAACAGATACGCAGTATTTT.

The J gene is TRBJ2-1, the V gene TRBV13, with TRBD2 matching 13 bases. The CDR3 consists of 19 residues. Unmatched junction bases numbered 13, after V lost 5 bases and J lost 3 bases. Germline V CDR1 and CDR2: PRHDT, FYEKMQ (reference sequence). The CDR3 spells CASSLRTSGGISYYNEQFF. The CDR3 DNA reads TGTGCCAGCAGCCTAAGGACTAGCGGGGGAATCTCCTACTACAATGAGCAGTTCTTC. The whole variable domain, filled in from reference TRBV13 and TRBJ2-1, reads AAGVIQSPRHLIKEKRETATLKCYPIPRHDTVYWYQQGPGQDPQFLISFYEKMQSDKGSIPDRFSAQQFSDYHSELNMSSLELGDSALYFCASSLRTSGGISYYNEQFFGPGTRLTVL.

The rearrangement uses TRBV7-2 and TRBJ2-5, with 8 bases aligning to TRBD2. The germline V gene encodes CDR1 SGHTA and CDR2 FQGNSA. V was clipped by 5 bases and J by 0 bases; unmatched bases: 8. The length of the CDR3 is 16 residues. CDR3 in amino acids: CASSLGGSGDQETQYF. CDR3 coding DNA: TGTGCCAGCAGCCTAGGGGGTAGCGGGGACCAAGAGACCCAGTACTTC.

This clone was found once. This chain connects TRBV28 to TRBJ1-4; no firm D call. The CDR3 sequence is 18 residues long. V lost 5 bases to trimming and J lost 0 bases, with 19 bases between them. Germline loops: CDR1 MDHEN, CDR2 SYDVKM. The CDR3 here is CASSQPQPSRSTNEKLFF. CDR3 coding DNA: TGTGCCAGCAGTCAACCCCAACCCTCCAGGTCAACTAATGAAAAACTGTTTTTT. The whole variable domain, remainder taken from reference TRBV28 and TRBJ1-4, is DVKVTQSSRYLVKRTGEKVFLECVQDMDHENMFWYRQDPGLGLRLIYFSYDVKMKEKGDIPEGYSVSREKKERFSLILESASTNQTSMYLCASSQPQPSRSTNEKLFFGSGTQLSVL.

The V call is TRBV25-1, the J call TRBJ2-2; TRBD2 agrees at 12 bases. The CDR3 runs to 18 residues. V was pared by 1 base and J by 1 base, with 4 bases of the junction left unmatched. The germline V gene encodes CDR1 MGHDK and CDR2 SYGVNS. The CDR3 DNA sequence: TGTGCCAGCAGTGAATCGACTAGCGGGAGAGGGAACACCGGGGAGCTGTTTTTT. Protein product: CASSESTSGRGNTGELFF.

V and J are TRBV10-3 and TRBJ2-7; no reliable D call. The germline CDR1 and CDR2 sequences are ENHRY and SYGVKD. With 4 bases removed from V and 5 bases from J, the gap between germline ends came to 6 bases. The CDR3 is 11 amino acids. The CDR3 DNA reads as TGTGCCATCAGTGGACTGAACGAGCAGTACTTC. Encoded protein: CAISGLNEQYF.

The V call is TRBV10-3, the J call TRBJ2-7; 11 nucleotides line up with TRBD2. CDR1 and CDR2 (germline): ENHRY, SYGVKD. The CDR3 is 14 residues long. Germline trimming cut 8 bases from V and 3 bases from J; bases unmatched to any gene: 6. The CDR3: CAIGVLAGVYEQYF. CDR3 DNA: TGTGCCATCGGGGTACTAGCGGGAGTCTACGAGCAGTACTTC.

V gene TRBV19 combines with J gene TRBJ1-2, with TRBD1 matching 7 bases. V lost 3 bases to trimming and J lost 6 bases; unmatched junction nucleotides: 10. From germline, CDR1 is LNHDA and CDR2 SQIVND (reference sequence). This CDR3 has 15 residues. CDR3 protein: CASSIETGNGDGYTF. CDR3 nucleotides: TGTGCCAGTAGTATTGAGACAGGGAATGGGGATGGCTACACCTTC.

This clone was counted between two and nine times. The rearrangement uses TRBV21-1 and TRBJ2-4; no DNA check was done on the table's D call, TRBD2. TRBV21-1 is reported as a pseudogene. The CDR3 runs to 20 residues. The CDR3 DNA is TGTGCCAGCAGCAGAGCTAGCGGGAGGAAAACTGGGTTAGCCAAAAACATTCAGTACTTC. This gives the protein CASSRASGRKTGLAKNIQYF.

The genes are TRBV2 and TRBJ1-5; possible D gene TRBD1, 5 bases. V lost 2 bases to trimming and J lost 2 bases, with 13 bases between them. The CDR3 extends over 16 amino acids. Germline CDR1 reads SNHLY; CDR2 reads FYNNEI. The CDR3 DNA reads TGTGCCAGCAGTGAAAGTAAAGGGGCGGGCAATCAGCCCCAGCATTTT. Protein product: CASSESKGAGNQPQHF.

V gene TRBV4-1 combines with J gene TRBJ1-5; 7 bases are a match to TRBD1. This CDR3 has 17 residues. With 0 bases clipped from V and 10 bases from J, the junction kept 15 bases outside the gene matches. Germline CDR1 and CDR2: MGHRA and YSYEKL. The CDR3 reads CASSQDRTGTAPSPQHF. CDR3 sequence (DNA): TGCGCCAGCAGCCAAGATCGTACCGGGACAGCCCCGAGTCCCCAGCATTTT.